This entry lists 26 T cell receptor beta chains sequenced from one sample in a study of T cell responses to AZD1222 COVID-19 vaccine. Measured with immunoSEQ multiplex PCR; TCRdb has only the in-frame clones, and not every one. The table shows tens of thousands of clones, with 80% to 90% occurring only once. The specimen was peripheral blood, collected on day 0 of AZD1222 vaccination. These receptors all come from an adult in good health.

The chain carries TRBV2 and TRBJ1-4; 9 bases map to TRBD1. With V trimmed by 7 bases and J by 7 bases, 10 bases remained unmatched. CDR1 SNHLY and CDR2 FYNNEI come from the germline V gene. This CDR3 has 15 amino acids. Here the CDR3 reads CASNTPGQGSEKLFF. CDR3 bases: TGTGCCAGCAATACCCCGGGACAGGGAAGTGAAAAACTGTTTTTT.

The gene calls are TRBV11-3 and TRBJ2-1; D ambiguous. This CDR3 has 15 residues. CDR1 is SGHNT and CDR2 is YENEEA in the germline V gene. Trimming took off 5 bases at V and 8 bases at J, with 19 bases between the two ends. The CDR3 coding sequence is TGTGCCAGCAGCATGAGCAATGGCGTGTGGGATGAGCAGTTCTTC. Translating gives CASSMSNGVWDEQFF.

The rearrangement links TRBV5-1 to TRBJ2-7; TRBD2 matches 10 bases. Germline-derived CDR1 and CDR2 are SGHRS and YFSETQ. Losses at the gene ends were 4 bases for V and 0 bases for J; bases not matched to a gene: 4. The CDR3 is 15 amino acids. CDR3 in DNA: TGCGCCAGCAGCACCTTAGCGGGGGGCTCCTACGAGCAGTACTTC. Amino acid sequence: CASSTLAGGSYEQYF.

This chain uses TRBV6-1 with TRBJ1-5; D remains unclear. Trimming removed 1 base from V and 0 bases from J, with 7 bases in between. This CDR3 comprises 15 residues. Germline-derived CDR1 and CDR2 are MNHNS and SASEGT. CDR3 bases: TGTGCCAGCAGTGAAGGGCATTATAGCAATCAGCCCCAGCATTTT. Translated, it gives CASSEGHYSNQPQHF.

V is TRBV16 and J is TRBJ1-1; the match to TRBD1 covers 10 bases. The germline V gene has CDR1 KGHSY and CDR2 FQNENV. The V and J ends lost 4 bases and 5 bases, in that order; junction bases with no gene match: 10. This CDR3 is 16 amino acids long. CDR3 DNA sequence: TGTGCCAGCAGCCTACAGCGACAGGGGGCTGGAACTGAAGCTTTCTTT. This encodes CASSLQRQGAGTEAFF.

The chain's CDR3 is CASSFDLGLGIYGYTF. Written as DNA, the CDR3 is TGTGCCAGCAGCTTCGACCTGGGACTGGGGATCTATGGCTACACCTTC. V usage is TRBV7-8 and J usage is TRBJ1-2; a weak D match, TRBD1 (5 bases). Trimming removed 3 bases at V and 4 bases at J, with 18 bases between. Per germline, CDR1 SGHVS and CDR2 FQNEAQ. The CDR3 contains 16 residues. Supplemented by reference TRBV7-8 and TRBJ1-2, the full variable domain reads GAGVSQSPRYKVAKRGQDVALRCDPISGHVSLFWYQQALGQGPEFLTYFQNEAQLDKSGLPSDRFFAERPEGSVSTLKIQRTQQEDSAVYLCASSFDLGLGIYGYTFGSGTRLTVV.

The rearrangement uses TRBV5-1 and TRBJ1-2; a possible D gene is TRBD1 (5 bases). Germline-derived CDR1 and CDR2 are SGHRS and YFSETQ. The CDR3 has 17 residues. The V end lost 4 bases, the J end lost 4 bases, and 23 bases lay between the germline ends. Here the CDR3 DNA reads TGCGCCAGCAGCGGGGCTGGGACTCCTCACCCGATCTATGGCTACACCTTC. Translation: CASSGAGTPHPIYGYTF.

The V call is TRBV5-1, the J call TRBJ2-1; tentatively, D is TRBD1 (6 bases). This CDR3 spans 15 amino acids. V lost 0 bases to trimming and J lost 2 bases, with 9 bases between them. Germline V CDR1 and CDR2: SGHRS, YFSETQ. The CDR3 protein is CASSLEGDTYNEQFF. CDR3 nucleotide sequence: TGCGCCAGCAGCTTGGAGGGGGACACCTACAATGAGCAGTTCTTC.

The chain's CDR3 is CASSLSGRVQPQHF. DNA of the CDR3: TGTGCCAGCAGCTTGTCGGGCAGGGTACAGCCCCAGCATTTT. The rearrangement joins TRBV5-5 to TRBJ1-5; possible D gene TRBD1, 5 bases. The V end lost 1 base, the J end lost 7 bases, and 12 bases lay between the germline ends. Per germline, CDR1 SGHKS and CDR2 YYEKEE (reference sequence). There are 14 residues in the CDR3.

The chain is built from TRBV5-1 and TRBJ1-2; tentative D call: TRBD1 (5 bases). CDR3 size: 13 residues. From germline, CDR1 is SGHRS and CDR2 YFSETQ. Trimming cost V 4 bases and J 2 bases, with 9 bases left between them. The CDR3 sequence: CASSTGANYGYTF. The CDR3 DNA sequence: TGCGCCAGCAGCACCGGGGCGAACTATGGCTACACCTTC.

The V call is TRBV7-3, the J call TRBJ1-1, with 7 bases matching TRBD1. The CDR3 is 14 residues long. Trimming at V came to 5 bases and at J to 3 bases, leaving 6 bases not matched to a gene. Looked up from germline, CDR1 is SGHTA and CDR2 is FQGTGA. CDR3 region: CASSVNRGDTEAFF. CDR3 coding DNA: TGTGCCAGCAGCGTGAACAGGGGAGACACTGAAGCTTTCTTT.

V and J are TRBV7-2 and TRBJ1-6; D is perhaps TRBD1 (6 bases). The CDR3 runs 14 residues. From germline, CDR1 is SGHTA and CDR2 FQGNSA. Trimming cost V 5 bases and J 10 bases, with 15 bases left between them. CDR3 bases: TGTGCCAGCAGCCCTAACAGGGTAGGGTCACCCCTCCACTTT. Translating it yields CASSPNRVGSPLHF.

There are a few counts of this clone. The chain carries TRBV10-1 and TRBJ2-5; 10 bases align to TRBD2. The V segment lost 4 bases and the J segment 5 bases; nucleotides outside the gene matches: 7. From germline, CDR1 is WNHNN and CDR2 SYGVQD (reference sequence). This CDR3 has 15 residues. CDR3 residues: CASSVQRGGAETQYF. In DNA, the CDR3 is TGCGCCAGCAGTGTTCAGCGGGGGGGAGCGGAGACCCAGTACTTC.

The gene calls are TRBV15 and TRBJ2-1; perhaps TRBD1 as D (5 bases). The germline CDR1 and CDR2 sequences are LNHNV and YYDKDF (reference sequence). The CDR3 length is 15 residues. Trimming took 8 bases from V and 0 from J, leaving 14 bases between them. The CDR3 coding sequence is TGTGCCACCTCAATTGGGGCTAGCTCCTACAATGAGCAGTTCTTC. Its translation: CATSIGASSYNEQFF. Full variable domain (outside the CDR3, taken from reference TRBV15 and TRBJ2-1): DAMVIQNPRYQVTQFGKPVTLSCSQTLNHNVMYWYQQKSSQAPKLLFHYYDKDFNNEADTPDNFQSRRPNTSFCFLDIRSPGLGDTAMYLCATSIGASSYNEQFFGPGTRLTVL.

This clone was recorded many times. This rearrangement joins TRBV11-3 to TRBJ1-2, with D unresolved. Trimming took 5 bases from V and 6 from J, leaving 19 bases between them. This CDR3 has 15 amino acids. CDR1 SGHNT and CDR2 YENEEA come from the germline V gene. CDR3 DNA: TGTGCCAGCAGCCCCCTTGGAACTCCCGGACATGGCTACACCTTC. Protein sequence: CASSPLGTPGHGYTF.

The chain employs TRBV19 and TRBJ1-1; the D gene is possibly TRBD1 (5 bases). Per the germline V gene, CDR1 is LNHDA and CDR2 is SQIVND (reference sequence). The CDR3 extends over 16 amino acids. V shed 7 bases and J shed 4 bases, with 22 bases lying between them. The DNA of the CDR3 is TGTGCCAGTACCACCAGTTGGGGGATTATAGGCACTGAAGCTTTCTTT. Its translation is CASTTSWGIIGTEAFF. The full variable domain, its missing parts supplied by reference TRBV19 and TRBJ1-1, is DGGITQSPKYLFRKEGQNVTLSCEQNLNHDAMYWYRQDPGQGLRLIYYSQIVNDFQKGDIAEGYSVSREKKESFPLTVTSAQKNPTAFYLCASTTSWGIIGTEAFFGQGTRLTVV.

The chain recombines TRBV30 with TRBJ2-6; the match to TRBD1 covers 8 bases. The CDR3 is 13 residues long. Germline V gene lookup returns CDR1 GTSNPN and CDR2 SVGIG (reference sequence). V lost 7 bases, J lost 3 bases, and 2 bases stayed unmatched. Here the CDR3 DNA reads TGTGCCTTGACAGGGGTTGGGGCCAACGTCCTGACTTTC. Translated, it gives CALTGVGANVLTF.

This chain connects TRBV7-9 to TRBJ1-2, with a tentative D call TRBD1 (5 bases). V was cut by 8 bases and J by 4 bases, with 8 bases left in between. CDR1 is SEHNR, CDR2 FQNEAQ, per germline (reference sequence). The CDR3 extends over 11 amino acids. This CDR3 reads CASGTGYGYTF. The DNA for the CDR3 is TGTGCCAGCGGCACAGGCTATGGCTACACCTTC.

The V gene is TRBV19, the J gene TRBJ2-1; the D is unclear. This CDR3 is built from 16 residues. V lost 4 bases and J lost 0, with 13 bases in between. CDR1 LNHDA and CDR2 SQIVND come from the germline V gene (reference sequence). The CDR3: CASSSRDPRSYNEQFF. In DNA form, the CDR3 reads TGTGCCAGTAGTAGTAGAGATCCTCGCTCCTACAATGAGCAGTTCTTC.

This clone has just one count. The gene calls are TRBV10-3 and TRBJ2-1; unclear D gene. The V gene lost 0 bases and the J gene lost 9 bases, with 6 bases spanning the gap. Germline values: CDR1 ENHRY, CDR2 SYGVKD. This CDR3 is built from 12 residues. The CDR3 reads CAISESRGEQFF. The CDR3 DNA follows: TGTGCCATCAGTGAGTCGCGCGGTGAGCAGTTCTTC.

This clone has only one observation. This sequence joins TRBV13 and TRBJ2-1; 10 nucleotides match TRBD1. The trim removed 4 bases at V and 3 bases at J, leaving 6 bases unmatched. Germline V gene data show CDR1 as PRHDT and CDR2 as FYEKMQ (reference sequence). The CDR3 is 16 residues long. CDR3 in amino acids: CASSSDRGRFYNEQFF. DNA of the CDR3: TGTGCCAGCAGCTCAGACAGGGGGCGTTTCTACAATGAGCAGTTCTTC.

The rearrangement uses TRBV4-3 and TRBJ1-1, with TRBD1 as a possible D gene (5 bases). Germline V gives CDR1 LGHNA, CDR2 YSLEER. V was shortened by 3 bases and J by 1 base, with 12 bases between the two germline ends. The CDR3 runs 15 residues. DNA for the CDR3: TGCGCCAGCAGCCAGTCAGGGACTTCGAACACTGAAGCTTTCTTT. This codes for CASSQSGTSNTEAFF.

V gene TRBV10-2 combines with J gene TRBJ2-3; 10 nucleotides line up with TRBD2. CDR1 is WSHSY, CDR2 SAAADI, per germline. V lost 1 base, J lost 6 bases, and 13 bases stayed unmatched. This CDR3 is built from 18 residues. Here the CDR3 reads CASSELMSGLAGADTQYF. CDR3 DNA sequence: TGCGCCAGCAGTGAGTTAATGAGTGGTCTAGCGGGGGCTGATACGCAGTATTTT.

The chain combines TRBV12-3 or TRBV12-4 with TRBJ1-2; 8 positions agree with TRBD1. With 6 bases clipped from V and 8 bases from J, the junction kept 8 bases outside the gene matches. The CDR3 consists of 13 residues. This CDR3 is CASSPDRGWGYTF. The CDR3 nucleotides are TGTGCCAGCAGCCCAGACAGGGGTTGGGGCTACACCTTC.

This chain uses TRBV24-1 with TRBJ1-2, with 7 bases aligning to TRBD1. Losses at the gene ends were 2 bases for V and 6 bases for J; bases not matched to a gene: 8. Germline loops: CDR1 KGHDR, CDR2 SFDVKD. The CDR3 runs to 15 residues. CDR3 sequence (DNA): TGTGCCACCAGTGATTGGGAGGGGACAGTTCATGGCTACACCTTC. The encoded protein is CATSDWEGTVHGYTF.

The chain employs TRBV6-5 and TRBJ2-1; no reliable D call. V lost 6 bases and J lost 10, with 10 bases in between. The CDR3 covers 11 residues. Germline V CDR1 and CDR2: MNHEY, SVGAGI. As DNA, the CDR3 is TGTGCCAGCAGCACCTTGCGAGAGCAGTTCTTC. Translating it yields CASSTLREQFF.